The clone carrying this TCR beta chain was detected a few times. This specimen comes from a study of T-cell reconstitution after alpha-beta-depleted transplantation in children. Unique molecular identifiers were used in preparing the TCRbeta library. MiXCR, applied by TCRdb to the PCR reads, yields one record per CDR3 protein. Of around 580,000 distinct CDR3 sequences listed, roughly 23% are singletons. V trimming: 6 bases; J trimming: 7 bases; junction bases outside the gene matches: 16. Germline CDR1 SQVTM, CDR2 ANQGSEA. The CDR3 is 15 amino acids. The sample was PBMCs, mostly from graft donor cells, taken 360 days after TCRalphabeta/CD19-depleted stem cell transplant. J is TRBJ1-2 and V is TRBV29-1; 8 bases map to TRBD1. This TCR was sampled from a boy younger than two who had a stem cell transplant for acute myeloid leukemia, so the T cells may come from the graft donor. As DNA, the CDR3 is TGCAGCGTAACTGGGGCAGGGGGCGCATACGCTGGCTACACCTTC. Its protein product is CSVTGAGGAYAGYTF.